Presented here are 4 T cell receptor beta chains from one specimen sequenced in a study of blood T cell repertoires in COVID-19. Measured with immunoSEQ multiplex PCR; TCRdb has only the in-frame clones, and not every one. The sample consists of 200,000 to 300,000 clones, roughly nine tenths of them appearing once. Material for sequencing was peripheral blood. These receptors were obtained from a man aged 55-75 years with acute or convalescent COVID-19.

This chain links TRBV12-5 with TRBJ2-1; 8 nucleotides line up with TRBD2. This CDR3 spans 16 amino acids. Germline CDR1 LGHNT, CDR2 FRNRAP. Germline trimming cut 2 bases from V and 7 bases from J; bases unmatched to any gene: 10. The CDR3 loop reads CASGLTSGSYTNEQFF. The CDR3 region has the DNA TGTGCTAGTGGTTTGACCAGCGGGAGTTACACAAATGAGCAGTTCTTC.

The chain employs TRBV19 and TRBJ2-7, with TRBD2 matching over 8 bases. Germline CDR1 reads LNHDA; CDR2 reads SQIVND (reference sequence). The CDR3 totals 16 residues. Germline trimming cut 8 bases from V and 2 bases from J; bases unmatched to any gene: 14. The CDR3 reads CASAVRSSGLPYEQYF. Here the CDR3 DNA reads TGTGCCAGTGCAGTGAGGTCTAGCGGGTTACCCTACGAGCAGTACTTC.

A word on this clone: Other DNA sequences in the same sample also yield this CDR3. The chain carries TRBV14 and TRBJ1-3; D may be TRBD1 (5 bases). The CDR3 extends over 14 amino acids. Trimming removed 1 base from V and 7 bases from J, with 11 bases in between. The germline CDR1 and CDR2 sequences are SGHDN and FVKESK. CDR3 sequence: CASSQGVRGNTIYF. The CDR3 DNA reads TGTGCCAGCAGCCAAGGTGTTCGGGGGAACACCATATATTTT.

The chain is built from TRBV6-2 or TRBV6-3 and TRBJ2-7; TRBD1 matches at 9 bases. Germline V lookup: CDR1 MNHEY, CDR2 SVGEGT. This CDR3 region has 15 residues. V lost 2 bases, J lost 2 bases, and 4 bases stayed unmatched. The DNA for the CDR3 is TGTGCCAGCAGTTACGCGGGGACAGGGACCTACGAGCAGTACTTC. Residues: CASSYAGTGTYEQYF.